The sequence of this TCR beta chain was determined in a study of cytomegalovirus exposure and HLA in healthy donors. Sequencing was performed with immunoSEQ multiplex PCR; in TCRdb, only in-frame clones are kept and a portion is missing. Here the sample spans about 140,000 clones, around four fifths being singletons. The V end lost 2 bases, the J end lost 5 bases, and 6 bases lay between the germline ends. Germline V gives CDR1 SGHKS, CDR2 YYEKEE (reference sequence). This CDR3 is 12 amino acids long. The receptor was isolated from a woman in her 30s in good health and CMV-seronegative. The sequenced sample was PBMCs. J is TRBJ2-3 and V is TRBV5-5; D is undetermined. This chain's CDR3 is CASSFMRDTQYF. The CDR3 DNA reads TGTGCCAGCAGCTTCATGAGAGATACGCAGTATTTT.